The clone carrying this T cell receptor beta chain is deemed medium-sized. The sample originates from a study of T cell changes during pregnancy in multiple sclerosis. Generated by immunoSEQ multiplex PCR, the TCRdb table keeps only in-frame clones and is missing some. The sample yields about 31,000 clones, roughly 87% seen once. This sequence originates from a female donor with multiple sclerosis, enrolled in a pregnancy study. Sample: CD8+ T cells from peripheral blood mononuclear cells, taken in the first trimester of pregnancy.

The CDR3 loop reads CASSGQEVTEAFF. CDR3 bases: TGTGCCAGCAGTGGACAGGAGGTCACTGAAGCTTTCTTT. This rearrangement joins TRBV6-1 to TRBJ1-1, with a possible D match to TRBD1 (6 bases). The CDR3 covers 13 residues. Per germline, CDR1 MNHNS and CDR2 SASEGT. V was cut by 4 bases and J by 4 bases, with 10 bases left in between.